This is a list of T cell receptor beta chains from one sample in a study of cytomegalovirus exposure and HLA in healthy donors. Produced via immunoSEQ multiplex PCR; TCRdb's table is partial and in-frame only. There are around 150,000 clones in the sample; over 75% occur only once, and about 1% lies in the top ten. The specimen sequenced was PBMCs. The receptors stem from a woman between 45 and 60 years old in good health and CMV-seropositive. CDR3s include the opening cysteine and the closing phenylalanine or tryptophan. The D gene is left open where the match is weak. Not all rows give a size; the values are once, few, many and, for expanded clones, a class.

clone_size	v_call	j_call	d_call	cdr3_nt	cdr3_aa
few	TRBV14	TRBJ1-1	.	TGTGCCAGCAGCCAACAGGGGTCTAGCACTGAAGCTTTCTTT	CASSQQGSSTEAFF
.	TRBV6-5	TRBJ2-1	TRBD2	TGTGCCAGCAGGAAAACAGCGGGAGCCTACAATGAGCAGTTCTTC	CASRKTAGAYNEQFF
.	TRBV14	TRBJ2-7	.	TGTGCCAGCAGCCAACACCCGACAGGTTTCTCCTACGAGCAGTACTTC	CASSQHPTGFSYEQYF
.	TRBV9	TRBJ1-2	.	TGTGCCAGCAGCAAAACCGGGACTTCCTATGGCTACACCTTC	CASSKTGTSYGYTF
.	TRBV19	TRBJ2-4	.	TGTGCCAGTAGTAACACCCTGGGACTAGCCAAAAACATTCAGTACTTC	CASSNTLGLAKNIQYF
.	TRBV4-2	TRBJ2-2	TRBD2	TGTGCCAGCAGCCATACTAGCGGGGGGGCCACCGGGGAGCTGTTTTTT	CASSHTSGGATGELFF
.	TRBV19	TRBJ1-1	.	TGTGCCAGTAGTATAGGTTCGGTCAGGGCGACTGAAGCTTTCTTT	CASSIGSVRATEAFF
few	TRBV5-1	TRBJ1-2	TRBD1	TGCGCCAGCAGCTGGGGACAGGGAGAGCGCTATGGCTACACCTTC	CASSWGQGERYGYTF
.	TRBV14	TRBJ2-3	.	TGTGCCAGCAGCCAAGATAAGCTAGCTGGCACAGATACGCAGTATTTT	CASSQDKLAGTDTQYF
once	TRBV2	TRBJ2-1	.	TGTGCCAGCAGTGGGACTAACTACAATGAGCAGTTCTTC	CASSGTNYNEQFF
.	TRBV9	TRBJ1-1	TRBD1	TGTGCCAGCAGCGTAACCGACAGGGCATTTGAAGCTTTCTTT	CASSVTDRAFEAFF
.	TRBV7-2	TRBJ2-1	TRBD1	TGTGCCAGCAGCCAAGACAGGGGCACCTACAATGAGCAGTTCTTC	CASSQDRGTYNEQFF
.	TRBV27	TRBJ2-3	TRBD2	TGTGCCAGCAGTCCACGACCGCGGCAGGGGCGGGAGGGGACCAGAGCAGATACGCAGTATTTT	CASSPRPRQGREGTRADTQYF
.	TRBV11-2	TRBJ2-5	.	TGTGCCAGCAGCTTAAGAACTACCTTTTTGGGAGAGACCCAGTACTTC	CASSLRTTFLGETQYF
once	TRBV10-2	TRBJ2-1	.	TGCGCCAGCGAAGGGAGGCCCAACTACAATGAGCAGTTCTTC	CASEGRPNYNEQFF
.	TRBV5-8	TRBJ2-7	.	TGTGCCAGCAGCTTGGAAGCACAGGGAGCTAACGAGCAGTACTTC	CASSLEAQGANEQYF
.	TRBV5-1	TRBJ2-7	TRBD1	TGCGCCAGCAGCAACTCCGGGACAGGGGGCTTGGAGCAGTACTTC	CASSNSGTGGLEQYF
.	TRBV10-2	TRBJ2-5	.	TGCGCCAGCAGTGGTGGGGGCTGGGAGACCCAGTACTTC	CASSGGGWETQYF
.	TRBV28	TRBJ2-2	TRBD2	TGTGCCAGCAGAATAACCGGGACTACGAACACCGGGGAGCTGTTTTTT	CASRITGTTNTGELFF
few	TRBV6-5	TRBJ1-2	TRBD1	TGTGCCAGCCACGGACAGGGGGATGGCTACACCTTC	CASHGQGDGYTF
.	TRBV18	TRBJ1-1	.	TGTGCCAGCTCACCTAACGGGGGAGAAGCTTTCTTT	CASSPNGGEAFF
.	TRBV28	TRBJ1-2	.	TGTGCCAGCACCATACCCCAATCAGGCTATGGCTACACCTTC	CASTIPQSGYGYTF
.	TRBV19	TRBJ1-5	TRBD1	TGTGCCAGTAGGGAGAGGGGGCTAAGCAATCAGCCCCAGCATTTT	CASRERGLSNQPQHF
.	TRBV1	TRBJ1-1	.	TGCACCAGCCCCCAGGGATTCACTGAAGCTTTCTTT	CTSPQGFTEAFF
once	TRBV2	TRBJ2-7	TRBD1	TGTGCCAGCAGCGAGACGGGACAGAGCCCCTACGAGCAGTACTTC	CASSETGQSPYEQYF
.	TRBV2	TRBJ2-1	.	TGTGCCAGCAGTCCCGCGGGGCTCCTCGGAAATGAGCAGTTCTTC	CASSPAGLLGNEQFF
few	TRBV19	TRBJ1-2	TRBD1	TGTGCCAGTAGTATCGGGACCGGGACAGGCTTATCCCGCTACACCTTC	CASSIGTGTGLSRYTF